Shown below are 21 T cell receptor beta chains from a single sample sequenced in a study of T cell responses to AZD1222 COVID-19 vaccine. Libraries were prepared by immunoSEQ multiplex PCR; TCRdb keeps only in-frame clonotypes and omits some of them. There are approximately 120,000 clones in the sample; 87% occur only once, and 5% to 5.5% lies in the top ten. This specimen consisted of peripheral blood, obtained on day 0 of AZD1222 vaccination. The receptors originated from an adult in good health.

With respect to this clone: Distinct nucleotide sequences in the sample also encode this CDR3. The chain is built from TRBV20-1 and TRBJ2-7; D unclear. The V end was cut by 1 base, the J end by 3 bases, with 4 bases between. CDR3 length equals 11 residues. CDR1 is DFQATT and CDR2 is SNEGSKA in the germline V gene (reference sequence). The CDR3 here is CSARGDYEQYF. In DNA, the CDR3 is TGCAGTGCTAGAGGTGACTACGAGCAGTACTTC.

The V call is TRBV15, the J call TRBJ1-6; D is uncertain. The germline gives CDR1 LNHNV, CDR2 YYDKDF (reference sequence). V lost 1 base to trimming and J lost 6 bases, with 10 bases between them. The CDR3 length is 15 residues. CDR3: CATSRVRVSNSPLHF. CDR3 nucleotides: TGTGCCACCAGCAGAGTAAGGGTATCTAATTCACCCCTCCACTTT.

This clone appeared a single time. A junction boundary mismatches the germline segment, possibly from a read error. The chain employs TRBV5-1 and TRBJ2-3; D possibly matches TRBD1 or TRBD2 (5 bases each). CDR3 length: 14 residues. The germline V gene encodes CDR1 SGHRS and CDR2 YFSETQ. The DNA for the CDR3 is TGTGCCAGCAGCGTGGGGGAAAGCACAGATACGCAGTATTTT. It specifies CASSVGESTDTQYF.

This clone has more than one count but fewer than ten. The chain has TRBV7-3 and TRBJ2-2; a possible D gene is TRBD2 (6 bases). In germline, CDR1 is SGHTA, CDR2 FQGTGA. The CDR3 is 15 residues long. Trimming shortened V by 5 bases and J by 1 base, and 11 bases separated the two germline ends. CDR3 sequence reads: CASSRGDLNTGELFF. CDR3 nucleotide sequence: TGTGCCAGCAGCCGCGGGGACCTGAACACCGGGGAGCTGTTTTTT.

The V and J genes are TRBV27 and TRBJ2-6; TRBD2 is a possible D gene (6 bases). From germline, CDR1 is MNHEY and CDR2 SMNVEV (reference sequence). Trimming cost V 6 bases and J 4 bases, with 10 bases left between them. The CDR3 covers 14 residues. The CDR3 sequence: CASSRGEGANVLTF. In nucleotides, the CDR3 is TGTGCCAGCAGCCGCGGGGAAGGGGCCAACGTCCTGACTTTC.

The V call is TRBV7-2, the J call TRBJ1-6; 7 bases line up with TRBD1. The germline CDR1 and CDR2 sequences are SGHTA and FQGNSA. CDR3 length: 16 residues. Trimming removed 4 bases from V and 6 bases from J; junction bases left unmatched: 9. The CDR3 DNA follows: TGTGCCAGCAGCTCTCGACCGGGACAGACTAATTCACCCCTCCACTTT. Translated: CASSSRPGQTNSPLHF.

V is TRBV6-5 and J is TRBJ1-5; unclear D gene. The CDR3 totals 13 residues. CDR1 is MNHEY, CDR2 SVGAGI, per germline. V was pared by 11 bases and J by 1 base, with 12 bases between. As DNA, the CDR3 is TGTGCCCCGGCTAAAGGGAGCAATCAGCCCCAGCATTTT. Residues: CAPAKGSNQPQHF.

The chain links TRBV7-2 to TRBJ1-2, with TRBD1 as a possible D gene (6 bases). V was shortened by 1 base and J by 8 bases, with 14 bases between the two germline ends. This CDR3 region has 14 residues. Germline V lookup: CDR1 SGHTA, CDR2 FQGNSA. The CDR3 sequence is CASSLDGGLWGYTF. CDR3 nucleotide sequence: TGTGCCAGCAGCTTAGATGGGGGGCTCTGGGGCTACACCTTC.

J is TRBJ1-2 and V is TRBV4-3; a possible D gene is TRBD1 (5 bases). The V gene lost 0 bases and the J gene lost 2 bases, with 19 bases spanning the gap. Germline CDR1 is LGHNA and CDR2 is YSLEER. The CDR3 runs 18 residues. CDR3 residues: CASSQEYGVRGANYGYTF. The DNA of the CDR3 is TGCGCCAGCAGCCAAGAATATGGGGTGAGGGGTGCGAACTATGGCTACACCTTC.

This chain links TRBV2 with TRBJ2-1, with 10 positions matching TRBD1. V lost 5 bases and J lost 2; bases outside the gene matches: 9. CDR1 SNHLY and CDR2 FYNNEI come from the germline V gene. The CDR3 is 17 amino acids. The CDR3 nucleotides read TGTGCCAGCAGTATACAACCGGGACAGGGGACCTACAATGAGCAGTTCTTC. It codes for CASSIQPGQGTYNEQFF.

V usage is TRBV24-1 and J usage is TRBJ1-1, with 11 bases aligning to TRBD1. This CDR3 has 16 amino acids. Germline loops: CDR1 KGHDR, CDR2 SFDVKD. V lost 5 bases and J lost 4; bases outside the gene matches: 8. The CDR3 loop reads CATSGRGTGGGTEAFF. The CDR3 nucleotides read TGTGCCACCAGTGGGCGAGGGACAGGGGGAGGCACTGAAGCTTTCTTT.

V and J are TRBV5-6 and TRBJ2-2; maybe TRBD1 (6 bases). Trimming cost V 5 bases and J 6 bases, with 20 bases left between them. The CDR3 sequence is 16 residues long. CDR1 is SGHDT and CDR2 is YYEEEE in the germline V gene. Written as DNA, the CDR3 is TGTGCCAGCAGAAGTGGGGGCAGTGCGAATTCCGGGGAGCTGTTTTTT. Translation gives CASRSGGSANSGELFF.

This CDR3 reads CASSRGTVYEQYF. The CDR3 DNA follows: TGTGCCAGCAGCCGTGGCACCGTCTACGAGCAGTACTTC. The chain combines TRBV11-2 with TRBJ2-7; D is ambiguous. Trimming shortened V by 5 bases and J by 3 bases, and 11 bases separated the two germline ends. The CDR3 sequence is 13 residues long. In germline, CDR1 is SGHAT, CDR2 FQNNGV. Complete variable domain (other parts from reference TRBV11-2 and TRBJ2-7): EAGVAQSPRYKIIEKRQSVAFWCNPISGHATLYWYQQILGQGPKLLIQFQNNGVVDDSQLPKDRFSAERLKGVDSTLKIQPAKLEDSAVYLCASSRGTVYEQYFGPGTRLTVT.

Points on this clone: This same CDR3 is encoded by further DNA sequences in the sample. The CDR3, as DNA: TGCGCCAGCAGCTTGGCTTCGGGGCTGAACACCGGGGAGCTGTTTTTT. Amino acid sequence: CASSLASGLNTGELFF. The chain recombines TRBV5-1 with TRBJ2-2; perhaps D is TRBD1 or TRBD2 (5 bases each). Trimming took 0 bases from V and 1 from J, leaving 10 bases between them. This CDR3 has 16 amino acids. Germline CDR1 SGHRS, CDR2 YFSETQ.

The chain is built from TRBV28 and TRBJ2-5; the D is unclear. The germline V gene encodes CDR1 MDHEN and CDR2 SYDVKM. Trimming took 4 bases from V and 5 from J, leaving 17 bases between them. The CDR3 has 15 residues. CDR3 sequence reads: CASSWHSALRETQYF. As DNA, the CDR3 is TGTGCCAGCAGTTGGCACTCAGCATTGAGGGAGACCCAGTACTTC. Based on the CDR3 plus reference TRBV28 and TRBJ2-5, the full variable domain is DVKVTQSSRYLVKRTGEKVFLECVQDMDHENMFWYRQDPGLGLRLIYFSYDVKMKEKGDIPEGYSVSREKKERFSLILESASTNQTSMYLCASSWHSALRETQYFGPGTRLLVL.

V gene TRBV7-2 combines with J gene TRBJ1-2; D ambiguous. CDR3 length equals 15 residues. CDR1 and CDR2 from the germline V gene are SGHTA and FQGNSA. Trimming removed 6 bases at V and 4 bases at J, with 18 bases between. The CDR3 spells CASRRITSRAYGYTF. CDR3 coding DNA: TGTGCCAGCAGGCGTATTACTTCTAGGGCCTATGGCTACACCTTC. The full variable domain, completed using reference TRBV7-2 and TRBJ1-2, is GAGVSQSPSNKVTEKGKDVELRCDPISGHTALYWYRQSLGQGLEFLIYFQGNSAPDKSGLPSDRFSAERTGGSVSTLTIQRTQQEDSAVYLCASRRITSRAYGYTFGSGTRLTVV.

The chain carries TRBV27 and TRBJ1-5, with D maybe TRBD1 (5 bases). The CDR3 loop spans 15 amino acids. Trimming removed 5 bases at V and 2 bases at J, with 13 bases between. Germline-derived CDR1 and CDR2 are MNHEY and SMNVEV (reference sequence). The CDR3 loop reads CASSPWGGGNQPQHF. The CDR3 region has the DNA TGTGCCAGCAGTCCCTGGGGAGGGGGCAATCAGCCCCAGCATTTT.

This clone was seen just once. CDR3 DNA: TGTGCCAGCAGCGAGGGACAGCCTAATTACTATGGCTACACCTTC. Translating gives CASSEGQPNYYGYTF. This chain uses TRBV28 with TRBJ1-2, with 7 bases fitting TRBD1. This CDR3 region has 15 residues. CDR1 is MDHEN, CDR2 SYDVKM, per germline. With V trimmed by 6 bases and J by 3 bases, 10 bases remained unmatched.

The V gene is TRBV5-4, the J gene TRBJ1-3, with unresolved D. There are 16 residues in the CDR3. Per the germline V gene, CDR1 is SGHNT and CDR2 is YYREEE (reference sequence). With 4 bases removed from V and 0 bases from J, the gap between germline ends came to 14 bases. CDR3 coding DNA: TGTGCCAGCAGCCAATGGTCGGGGAACTCTGGAAACACCATATATTTT. Encoded protein: CASSQWSGNSGNTIYF.

This clone has a handful of counts. V gene TRBV7-9 combines with J gene TRBJ1-6, with D possibly matching TRBD1 (6 bases). Trimming pared 5 bases from V and 9 bases from J, leaving 17 bases between. This CDR3 is 15 amino acids long. Germline CDR1 is SEHNR and CDR2 is FQNEAQ (reference sequence). The CDR3 is CASSPPGTSSSPLHF. CDR3 in DNA: TGTGCCAGCAGCCCTCCCGGGACATCCAGTTCACCCCTCCACTTT.

The chain combines TRBV28 with TRBJ2-1, with 12 bases aligning to TRBD2. This CDR3 spans 15 amino acids. CDR1 and CDR2 (germline): MDHEN, SYDVKM. J lost 7 bases, V lost 6 bases, and 7 bases had no gene match. CDR3 nucleotide sequence: TGTGCCAGCAGAACGACTAGCGGGGGTTGGAATGAGCAGTTCTTC. It yields the protein CASRTTSGGWNEQFF.